This is a list of T cell receptor beta chains from one sample in a study of shared clonotypes between healthy human individuals. The table came from immunoSEQ multiplex PCR; TCRdb's copy has only in-frame clones and leaves some out. Of approximately 620,000 clones in the sample, approximately 97% were seen once. Material for sequencing was naive CD4+ T cells sorted from blood. These receptors were collected from a woman aged 30 to 39 in good health. CDR3s include the opening cysteine and the closing phenylalanine or tryptophan. The order of the fields is clone size, V gene, D gene, J gene, CDR3 DNA, CDR3 protein. The D gene is left open where the match is weak. Clone size appears in some rows only: once, few, many, or a class for an expanded clone.

abundance: -
v_gene: TRBV28
d_gene: -
j_gene: TRBJ1-4
CDR3nt: TGTGCCAGCAGCTTCTTGGTTGGGCCCGAGAATGAAAAACTGTTTTTT
CDR3aa: CASSFLVGPENEKLFF

abundance: -
v_gene: TRBV5-1
d_gene: TRBD1
j_gene: TRBJ2-7
CDR3nt: TGCGCCAGCAGCAGGGACGGGACAGGGGGAGGGTCCGAGCAGTACTTC
CDR3aa: CASSRDGTGGGSEQYF

abundance: -
v_gene: TRBV28
d_gene: TRBD2
j_gene: TRBJ2-7
CDR3nt: TGTGCCACTTATACGGGAGGTGTCTACGAGCAGTACTTC
CDR3aa: CATYTGGVYEQYF

abundance: -
v_gene: TRBV19
d_gene: -
j_gene: TRBJ2-6
CDR3nt: TGTGCCAGTAGCTCTGGGGCCAACGTCCTGACTTTC
CDR3aa: CASSSGANVLTF

abundance: -
v_gene: TRBV6-5
d_gene: TRBD2
j_gene: TRBJ2-7
CDR3nt: TGTGCCAGCAGTGTGACTAGCGGGATGTCCTACGAGCAGTACTTC
CDR3aa: CASSVTSGMSYEQYF

abundance: -
v_gene: TRBV2
d_gene: -
j_gene: TRBJ1-2
CDR3nt: TGTGCCAGTGACTTCCTCTATAGCTATGGCTACACCTTC
CDR3aa: CASDFLYSYGYTF

abundance: -
v_gene: TRBV11-3
d_gene: -
j_gene: TRBJ2-1
CDR3nt: TGTGCCAGCAGCTTGGGATCTGTGAGAGTCGATGAGCAGTTCTTC
CDR3aa: CASSLGSVRVDEQFF

abundance: -
v_gene: TRBV10-3
d_gene: -
j_gene: TRBJ1-2
CDR3nt: TGTGCCATCAGGGACAGTAATGGCTACACCTTC
CDR3aa: CAIRDSNGYTF

abundance: -
v_gene: TRBV7-9
d_gene: -
j_gene: TRBJ2-7
CDR3nt: TGTGCCAGCAGCTTAGCGGGGGACCGTCCCTACGAGCAGTACTTC
CDR3aa: CASSLAGDRPYEQYF

abundance: -
v_gene: TRBV28
d_gene: TRBD1
j_gene: TRBJ2-7
CDR3nt: TGTGCCAGCAACTCCGGGACAGGGAACCACGAGCAGTACTTC
CDR3aa: CASNSGTGNHEQYF

abundance: once
v_gene: TRBV7-6
d_gene: -
j_gene: TRBJ2-6
CDR3nt: TGTGCCAGCAGTGATGGGGGCAGCTCTGGGGCCAACGTCCTGACTTTC
CDR3aa: CASSDGGSSGANVLTF

abundance: -
v_gene: TRBV6-6
d_gene: -
j_gene: TRBJ1-1
CDR3nt: TGTGCCAGCAGTTTTTCAACCAACACTGAAGCTTTCTTT
CDR3aa: CASSFSTNTEAFF

abundance: -
v_gene: TRBV5-4
d_gene: TRBD2
j_gene: TRBJ2-2
CDR3nt: TGTGCCAGCAGCTCGACTAGCGGATCCACCGGGGAGCTGTTTTTT
CDR3aa: CASSSTSGSTGELFF

abundance: once
v_gene: TRBV11-2
d_gene: -
j_gene: TRBJ2-7
CDR3nt: TGTGCCAGCAGTCCCGGGCCATTGGAGCAGTACTTC
CDR3aa: CASSPGPLEQYF

abundance: -
v_gene: TRBV12-5
d_gene: TRBD1
j_gene: TRBJ1-5
CDR3nt: TGTGCTAGTGGTTTGGTAAGACAGGGTATCAATCAGCCCCAGCATTTT
CDR3aa: CASGLVRQGINQPQHF

abundance: -
v_gene: TRBV7-9
d_gene: TRBD2
j_gene: TRBJ2-1
CDR3nt: TGTGCCAGCAGGGTAGCGGGGATCTCCTACAATGAGCAGTTCTTC
CDR3aa: CASRVAGISYNEQFF

abundance: -
v_gene: TRBV19
d_gene: TRBD2
j_gene: TRBJ2-1
CDR3nt: TGTGCCAGTAGTATAGACTCGGGACTAGCTGCGGACAATGAGCAGTTCTTC
CDR3aa: CASSIDSGLAADNEQFF

abundance: -
v_gene: TRBV19
d_gene: TRBD1
j_gene: TRBJ1-2
CDR3nt: TGTGCCAGTACCCTCGGGACAGACTATGGCTACACCTTC
CDR3aa: CASTLGTDYGYTF

abundance: once
v_gene: TRBV18
d_gene: TRBD1
j_gene: TRBJ1-1
CDR3nt: TGTGCCAGCTCACCGATCGGGACAGGGGGCACTGAAGCTTTCTTT
CDR3aa: CASSPIGTGGTEAFF

abundance: -
v_gene: TRBV19
d_gene: -
j_gene: TRBJ2-5
CDR3nt: TGTGCCAGTAGTCAAAGGGACCGGCAAGAGACCCAGTACTTC
CDR3aa: CASSQRDRQETQYF

abundance: -
v_gene: TRBV28
d_gene: -
j_gene: TRBJ1-1
CDR3nt: TGTGCCACCCTGGGCCTCCCAGGGACTGAAGCTTTCTTT
CDR3aa: CATLGLPGTEAFF

abundance: -
v_gene: TRBV7-9
d_gene: TRBD2
j_gene: TRBJ2-3
CDR3nt: TGTGCCAGCAGCTTAGAATTAGCGGGGCCCAGCACAGATACGCAGTATTTT
CDR3aa: CASSLELAGPSTDTQYF

abundance: -
v_gene: TRBV5-1
d_gene: -
j_gene: TRBJ2-1
CDR3nt: TGCGCCAGCAGGGGGAATGTGGAGATCAATGAGCAGTTCTTC
CDR3aa: CASRGNVEINEQFF

abundance: -
v_gene: TRBV11-3
d_gene: -
j_gene: TRBJ2-3
CDR3nt: TGTGCCAGCAGCTTAGCAGGGGGGGGAGATACGCAGTATTTT
CDR3aa: CASSLAGGGDTQYF

abundance: -
v_gene: TRBV5-1
d_gene: TRBD1
j_gene: TRBJ2-1
CDR3nt: TGCGCCAGCAGCTTAGACAGGGGGCTACACAATGAGCAGTTCTTC
CDR3aa: CASSLDRGLHNEQFF

abundance: -
v_gene: TRBV6-5
d_gene: -
j_gene: TRBJ2-1
CDR3nt: TGTGCCAGCAGTTACGAGGGAGCGGTATACAATGAGCAGTTCTTC
CDR3aa: CASSYEGAVYNEQFF

abundance: -
v_gene: TRBV19
d_gene: -
j_gene: TRBJ1-1
CDR3nt: TGTGCCAGTATTTTTGAGGGCGCGAGCACTGAAGCTTTCTTT
CDR3aa: CASIFEGASTEAFF

abundance: -
v_gene: TRBV5-6
d_gene: TRBD2
j_gene: TRBJ2-3
CDR3nt: TGTGCCAGCAGCTTCTTATGGCGGGAGGCAGATACGCAGTATTTT
CDR3aa: CASSFLWREADTQYF